This T cell receptor beta chain was sequenced for a study of T cells after yellow fever vaccination (dated by TCRdb to between 2018 and 2020). About the full investigation: Libraries from fractions with low cell numbers were prepared with the SMART-Seq v4 Ultra Low Input RNA kit. To follow T-cell clones before and after both primary and booster YFV17D yellow fever vaccination, bulk TCR alpha and beta repertoires underwent longitudinal sequencing. Two healthy male donors made up the cohort, one aged 18 to 29 years and the other aged 30 to 40 years. Bulk PBMC replicates and cell subsets were isolated from blood drawn at multiple timepoints before and after both primary and secondary immunization.

Overall results and qualifications from the work: Only two donors were included in the study, so the extent to which the findings can be generalized is limited. A small fraction of clonotypes showed up in both the CD4 and CD8 compartments, probably as a result of convergent recombination. The secondary T-cell response was found to be weaker but faster than the primary response, with a peak reached on day 5 rather than on day 15. Most clones expanded after primary vaccination (96% of CD4 and roughly 90% of CD8) were re-detected after the booster, suggesting that broad memory maintenance occurred. Because abundant contaminating clonotypes from the bulk population could be contained in FACS-sorted repertoires, computational filtering was required.

V has 2 bases trimmed and J has 3 bases trimmed; junction bases matching no gene number 5. Spanning cysteine to phenylalanine, the CDR3 consists of 16 amino acids. Only the CDR3 part of the read is kept: 48 bases, read in frame from the first base. For CDR1 and CDR2, the germline V gene lists SGHVS and FQNEAQ. Synthesis of TCR cDNA relied on 5'RACE template switching, a step that introduced a universal primer site along with unique molecular identifiers. Priming for cDNA synthesis came from both the TCR alpha and TCR beta constant segments. Libraries were amplified in two PCR steps, with sample barcodes and sequencing adapters added in the second step. Sequencing of libraries was done on Illumina HiSeq 2500 (2x100 bp) or NovaSeq (2x150 bp). Regarding the original processing steps: Demultiplexing of reads and collapsing into UMI consensus sequences were performed with MIGEC, and V(D)J alignment was carried out with MiXCR. Clonotypes responding to the vaccine were identified with edgeR on replicate PBMC samples, with the criteria of FDR below 0.01 and a log2 fold change above 5 up to day 15. Each bulk clonotype was labeled CD4 or CD8 based on which sequenced repertoire, CD4 or CD8, contained the clonotype at higher abundance. TCRdb ran its own pipeline on the public reads, namely fastp trimming at Q25 and MiXCR clone calling, and kept in-frame beta chains. Rows merge per CDR3 protein into single entries with the most common DNA and genes. V and J calls and clone size were set by TCRdb, not the authors. This sample comprises about 500,000 distinct CDR3 sequences, around 16% of them detected only once. The ten most abundant clones make up 17% of the sample.

Explained via the paper, the treatment or condition label denotes: live attenuated yellow fever vaccine strain. Two biological replicates of bulk PBMCs were collected at each blood-draw timepoint. A standard Ficoll-Paque protocol was used to isolate PBMCs from peripheral blood. RNA was extracted with TriZol from bulk PBMCs, CD4 and CD8 fractions, and dextramer-positive and dextramer-negative fractions. About this clonotype itself: Its antigen remains undetermined. The sample holds no much larger clone one base away, and base qualities are not on file.

The origin of this receptor is a man younger than 35 who received the YFV17D yellow fever vaccine. This specimen was PBMCs, taken roughly 5 days after the first yellow fever vaccination. The receptor chain draws on TRBV7-8 and TRBJ2-1; 9 nucleotides in the junction match TRBD2. CDR3 sequence: CASSLRLAGIYNEQFF. The nucleotide sequence is TGTGCCAGCAGCTTAAGGCTAGCGGGGATCTACAATGAGCAGTTCTTC.